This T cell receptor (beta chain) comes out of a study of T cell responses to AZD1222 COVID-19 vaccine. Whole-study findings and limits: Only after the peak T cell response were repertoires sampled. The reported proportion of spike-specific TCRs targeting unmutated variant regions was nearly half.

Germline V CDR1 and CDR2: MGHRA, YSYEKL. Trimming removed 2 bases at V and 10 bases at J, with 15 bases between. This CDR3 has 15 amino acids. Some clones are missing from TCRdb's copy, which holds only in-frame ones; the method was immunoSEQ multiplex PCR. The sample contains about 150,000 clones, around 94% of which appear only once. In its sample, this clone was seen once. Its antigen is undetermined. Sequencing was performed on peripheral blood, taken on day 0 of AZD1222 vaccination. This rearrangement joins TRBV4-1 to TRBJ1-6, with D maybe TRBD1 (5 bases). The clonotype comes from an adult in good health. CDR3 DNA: TGCGCCAGCAGCCAATTGACTCCAGGGAAGTCACCCCTCCACTTT. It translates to CASSQLTPGKSPLHF.